This T cell receptor (beta chain) was recorded in a study of blood T cell repertoires in COVID-19. Study-wide background: Specimens from acute and convalescent COVID-19 originated in the United States, Italy and Spain. T cells, B-cell-depleted T cells, or PBMCs supplied cDNA or gDNA.

The CDR3 has 16 residues. The V end lost 8 bases, the J end lost 1 base, and 18 bases lay between the germline ends. Germline values: CDR1 LNHDA, CDR2 SQIVND (reference sequence). Per the authors' pipeline: For nucleated cells, counts were estimated from reference gene primer amplification. Here immunoSEQ multiplex PCR was the method, and the copy in TCRdb shows in-frame clones only, minus some. V and J calls and clone size follow that table, whereas D and trimming were derived from the DNA. This sample has about 140,000 clones; over 70% occur once, and the top ten carry 10% to 13%. Sequenced: peripheral blood. This TCR derives from a man aged 55 to 70 with active or convalescent COVID-19. J is TRBJ1-5 and V is TRBV19; D not certain. The CDR3, as DNA: TGTGCCAGTGCCCCCGTTCGGGATAAAAGCAATCAGCCCCAGCATTTT. It specifies CASAPVRDKSNQPQHF.